The 27 T cell receptor beta chains presented below share a single source sample, sequenced in a study of cytomegalovirus exposure and HLA in healthy donors. The primer mix had 60 Vbeta and 13 Jbeta primers. Assay used: immunoSEQ multiplex PCR; TCRdb lists only in-frame clones, some missing. The sample records about 140,000 clones, roughly four fifths being singletons. The material sequenced was PBMCs. Receptors originate from a woman aged 40 to 50 in good health and CMV-seronegative.

This clone was observed a single time. This chain uses TRBV16 with TRBJ1-6; D is unresolved. V was pared by 0 bases and J by 8 bases, with 8 bases between. The germline CDR1 and CDR2 sequences are KGHSY and FQNENV. CDR3 length: 14 residues. CDR3 sequence (DNA): TGTGCCAGCAGCCAATCAGGGAGGGATTCACCCCTCCACTTT. As protein: CASSQSGRDSPLHF.

V gene TRBV7-9 combines with J gene TRBJ1-1, with unresolved D. V dropped 1 base and J dropped 11 bases, with 11 bases sitting between them. CDR1 and CDR2 from the germline V gene are SEHNR and FQNEAQ (reference sequence). The CDR3 covers 12 residues. CDR3 bases: TGTGCCAGCAGCTTAGGAGGAAGAGGGGCTTTCTTT. Amino acid sequence: CASSLGGRGAFF.

V gene TRBV5-1 combines with J gene TRBJ1-1; 9 nucleotides align to TRBD1. The length of the CDR3 is 14 residues. CDR1 is SGHRS, CDR2 YFSETQ, per germline. The junction had 8 bases not matched to a gene; V was cut back by 4 bases and J by 7 bases. This CDR3 is CASSGPATGGEAFF. The DNA for the CDR3 is TGCGCCAGCAGCGGCCCGGCGACAGGGGGTGAAGCTTTCTTT.

This clone was observed a handful of times. This chain joins TRBV29-1 and TRBJ1-1, with TRBD1 as a possible D gene (6 bases). Germline loops: CDR1 SQVTM, CDR2 ANQGSEA. Trimming stripped 5 bases from V and 0 bases from J, with 10 bases between. The CDR3 contains 13 residues. CDR3 protein: CSVTGNLNTEAFF. CDR3 bases: TGCAGCGTTACAGGGAACTTGAACACTGAAGCTTTCTTT.

The rearrangement links TRBV4-1 to TRBJ1-2; D is undetermined. The CDR3 has 15 amino acids. Germline lookup yields CDR1 MGHRA and CDR2 YSYEKL. V was shortened by 1 base and J by 4 bases, with 13 bases between the two germline ends. The CDR3 reads CASSQVSSPGYGYTF. For the CDR3, the DNA is TGCGCCAGCAGCCAAGTCAGTAGTCCGGGCTATGGCTACACCTTC.

The rearrangement links TRBV5-1 to TRBJ1-1, with 7 bases fitting TRBD1. CDR1 is SGHRS and CDR2 is YFSETQ in the germline V gene. V gave up 0 bases and J gave up 8 bases; unmatched junction bases: 7. This CDR3 comprises 14 residues. The CDR3 protein is CASSLASYRGEAFF. In DNA, the CDR3 is TGCGCCAGCAGCTTGGCCAGTTACAGGGGAGAAGCTTTCTTT.

V gene TRBV7-6 combines with J gene TRBJ2-2; maybe TRBD2 (5 bases). The CDR3 runs 14 residues. Between the trimmed V and J ends, which lost 6 bases and 8 bases, there was a span of 16 bases. CDR1 and CDR2 from the germline V gene are SGHVS and FNYEAQ. The CDR3 nucleotides are TGTGCCAGCAGTGTCGGTGAGGGTCGGGGGGAGCTGTTTTTT. Protein sequence: CASSVGEGRGELFF.

The CDR3 region has the DNA TGTGCCAGCAGCTTGGCCCGGGGGTCCAAAGAGACCCAGTACTTC. It encodes CASSLARGSKETQYF. V usage is TRBV5-4 and J usage is TRBJ2-5, with D possibly TRBD2 on 6 matching bases. This CDR3 spans 15 amino acids. Trimming took off 0 bases at V and 3 bases at J, with 12 bases between the two ends. Germline V CDR1 and CDR2: SGHNT, YYREEE (reference sequence).

This sequence joins TRBV11-2 and TRBJ1-6; D might be TRBD1 (5 bases). V was cut by 3 bases and J by 10 bases, with 16 bases left in between. CDR1 and CDR2 from the germline V gene are SGHAT and FQNNGV. The CDR3 sequence is 15 residues long. The CDR3 DNA follows: TGTGCCAGCAGCTTTACGGGGGAGGGAGGCTCACCCCTCCACTTT. Amino acid sequence: CASSFTGEGGSPLHF.

The rearrangement links TRBV5-5 to TRBJ2-5; D is unresolved. The CDR3 is 13 residues long. V was pared by 2 bases and J by 4 bases, with 9 bases between. Germline loops: CDR1 SGHKS, CDR2 YYEKEE (reference sequence). CDR3 residues: CASSFLAAETQYF. The CDR3 nucleotides read TGTGCCAGCAGCTTTTTGGCCGCAGAGACCCAGTACTTC.

The chain links TRBV7-3 to TRBJ2-2; tentative D call: TRBD1 (6 bases). CDR3 length: 13 amino acids. Trimming left V 5 bases short and J 7 bases short, with 11 bases between. The germline CDR1 and CDR2 sequences are SGHTA and FQGTGA. The CDR3 coding sequence is TGTGCCAGCAGCCCAGGGGACGTCGGGGAGCTGTTTTTT. It is translated as CASSPGDVGELFF.

The chain has TRBV2 and TRBJ2-7, with 10 bases aligning to TRBD2. Germline V CDR1 and CDR2: SNHLY, FYNNEI. Trimming took 8 bases from V and 4 from J; bases not matched to a gene: 8. This CDR3 comprises 14 residues. CDR3 region: CASAETSGVYEQYV. The CDR3 DNA follows: TGTGCCAGCGCGGAAACTAGCGGGGTGTACGAGCAGTACGTC.

The chain uses TRBV6-1 and TRBJ1-2; 7 bases line up with TRBD1. Germline lookup yields CDR1 MNHNS and CDR2 SASEGT. The CDR3 runs 13 residues. V dropped 6 bases and J dropped 5; count of bases not matched to a gene: 6. In nucleotides, the CDR3 is TGTGCCAGCAGCGCGGGACAGATTTATGGCTACACCTTC. Amino acids: CASSAGQIYGYTF.

The genes are TRBV19 and TRBJ1-2, with 8 bases fitting TRBD1. CDR1 is LNHDA, CDR2 SQIVND, per germline (reference sequence). This CDR3 has 14 residues. V lost 6 bases, J lost 2 bases, and 5 bases stayed unmatched. The CDR3 region is CASRQGAENYGYTF. The CDR3 nucleotides are TGTGCCAGTAGGCAGGGGGCGGAAAACTATGGCTACACCTTC. The full variable domain, its missing parts supplied by reference TRBV19 and TRBJ1-2, is DGGITQSPKYLFRKEGQNVTLSCEQNLNHDAMYWYRQDPGQGLRLIYYSQIVNDFQKGDIAEGYSVSREKKESFPLTVTSAQKNPTAFYLCASRQGAENYGYTFGSGTRLTVV.

The V call is TRBV6-1, the J call TRBJ1-1; 8 bases match TRBD1. The CDR3 runs to 14 residues. Trimming cost V 6 bases and J 8 bases; bases outside gene matches: 11. Germline lookup yields CDR1 MNHNS and CDR2 SASEGT. This CDR3 is CASSPITGTGEAFF. CDR3 in DNA: TGTGCCAGCAGCCCCATCACCGGGACAGGAGAAGCTTTCTTT.

In nucleotides, the CDR3 is TGTGCCAGCAGCTTAGAGCTGTACGAGCAGTACTTC. Translation: CASSLELYEQYF. The chain combines TRBV7-9 with TRBJ2-7; no firm D call. The germline gives CDR1 SEHNR, CDR2 FQNEAQ (reference sequence). The CDR3 has 12 residues. V was clipped by 1 base and J by 4 bases, with 5 bases between them.

This chain links TRBV19 with TRBJ2-2; the match to TRBD1 covers 10 bases. The CDR3 is 16 residues long. Germline values: CDR1 LNHDA, CDR2 SQIVND (reference sequence). Unmatched junction bases numbered 12, after V lost 8 bases and J lost 6 bases. This CDR3 is CASSDRGTGSAGELFF. The CDR3 nucleotides are TGTGCCAGTTCGGACAGGGGGACTGGAAGTGCCGGGGAGCTGTTTTTT.

This chain uses TRBV2 with TRBJ1-1; the match to TRBD1 covers 8 bases. Trimming took 4 bases from V and 3 from J; bases not matched to a gene: 10. The V gene's germline CDR1 is SNHLY and CDR2 FYNNEI. This CDR3 has 16 amino acids. The CDR3 sequence is CASSGGQGADYTEAFF. In DNA, the CDR3 is TGTGCCAGCAGTGGGGGCCAGGGGGCGGACTACACTGAAGCTTTCTTT.

The chain carries TRBV18 and TRBJ2-5; D gene ambiguous. Germline values: CDR1 KGHSH, CDR2 LQKENI. This CDR3 region has 14 residues. V was trimmed by 3 bases and J by 1 base, leaving 9 bases between them. This CDR3 reads CASSPRNSQETQYF. The CDR3 DNA sequence: TGTGCCAGCTCACCCAGGAATTCCCAAGAGACCCAGTACTTC.

The table lists this clone with a few counts. The chain recombines TRBV5-1 with TRBJ2-2; D remains ambiguous. The CDR3 runs to 16 residues. Trimming shortened V by 1 base and J by 4 bases, and 14 bases separated the two germline ends. In germline, CDR1 is SGHRS, CDR2 YFSETQ. CDR3 bases: TGCGCCAGCAGCTTGATTAATACAGCTACCACCGGGGAGCTGTTTTTT. Its protein product is CASSLINTATTGELFF.

This clone was recorded once. V gene TRBV11-2 combines with J gene TRBJ2-2; 8 bases map to TRBD1. The V gene's germline CDR1 is SGHAT and CDR2 FQNNGV. The CDR3 covers 15 residues. V shed 5 bases and J 5 bases; nucleotides not matched to a gene: 7. CDR3 protein: CASSPDRVGTGELFF. CDR3 in DNA: TGTGCCAGCAGCCCGGACAGGGTGGGAACCGGGGAGCTGTTTTTT. The full variable domain, rest sourced from reference TRBV11-2 and TRBJ2-2, is EAGVAQSPRYKIIEKRQSVAFWCNPISGHATLYWYQQILGQGPKLLIQFQNNGVVDDSQLPKDRFSAERLKGVDSTLKIQPAKLEDSAVYLCASSPDRVGTGELFFGEGSRLTVL.

The chain uses TRBV5-4 and TRBJ2-5; 9 bases line up with TRBD2. Germline V gives CDR1 SGHNT, CDR2 YYREEE (reference sequence). The CDR3 is 16 residues long. The junction had 9 bases not matched to a gene; V was cut back by 1 base and J by 5 bases. CDR3 DNA sequence: TGTGCCAGCAGCTTGACAGGGGCGGGGGGGCTGGAGACCCAGTACTTC. Amino acids: CASSLTGAGGLETQYF.

V gene TRBV5-8 combines with J gene TRBJ2-7, with 8 bases aligning to TRBD1. Germline V lookup: CDR1 SGHTS, CDR2 YDEGEE. This CDR3 has 15 amino acids. V was clipped by 7 bases and J by 3 bases; unmatched bases: 12. CDR3 protein: CASWAGGPPLYEQYF. The CDR3 region has the DNA TGTGCCAGCTGGGCAGGGGGCCCCCCTCTCTACGAGCAGTACTTC.

This clone was found a few times. The V gene is TRBV13, the J gene TRBJ2-7, with D perhaps TRBD2 (5 bases). The CDR3 runs 12 residues. Deletions cut 5 bases from V and 4 bases from J, with 9 bases between. Looked up from germline, CDR1 is PRHDT and CDR2 is FYEKMQ (reference sequence). Here the CDR3 DNA reads TGTGCCAGCAGCCTGAGGGCTTACGAGCAGTACTTC. As protein: CASSLRAYEQYF.

The chain carries TRBV15 and TRBJ1-2, with D uncertain. V lost 1 base, J lost 0 bases, and 15 bases lay in between. The germline gives CDR1 LNHNV, CDR2 YYDKDF (reference sequence). This CDR3 is built from 17 residues. This CDR3 is CATSRVREVTANYGYTF. The CDR3 DNA follows: TGTGCCACCAGCAGAGTACGGGAAGTGACTGCTAACTATGGCTACACCTTC. The complete variable domain, with remaining parts taken from reference TRBV15 and TRBJ1-2, reads DAMVIQNPRYQVTQFGKPVTLSCSQTLNHNVMYWYQQKSSQAPKLLFHYYDKDFNNEADTPDNFQSRRPNTSFCFLDIRSPGLGDTAMYLCATSRVREVTANYGYTFGSGTRLTVV.

This chain uses TRBV28 with TRBJ1-2; 7 positions match TRBD1. This CDR3 contains 16 residues. Trimming at V came to 6 bases and at J to 1 base, leaving 11 bases not matched to a gene. From germline, CDR1 is MDHEN and CDR2 SYDVKM. This CDR3 reads CASSTLQGGFNYGYTF. The CDR3 DNA sequence: TGTGCCAGCAGCACTCTCCAGGGGGGATTTAACTATGGCTACACCTTC.

The chain carries TRBV28 and TRBJ1-1; D is undetermined. The CDR3 consists of 12 residues. Germline assignment: CDR1 MDHEN and CDR2 SYDVKM. Trimming took 9 bases from V and 7 from J, leaving 15 bases between them. The CDR3 reads CASGLTAGEAFF. The CDR3 nucleotides are TGTGCCAGTGGACTTACCGCCGGTGAAGCTTTCTTT.